The 26 T cell receptor beta chains reported below all come from one sample, sequenced in a study of blood T cell repertoires in COVID-19. Clones were read by immunoSEQ multiplex PCR, and TCRdb kept only the in-frame ones, dropping some. Of approximately 500,000 clones listed, around 90% were seen once; the top ten hold under 8.5%. The sequenced sample was peripheral blood. The source of these receptors is a woman aged 50 to 60 with COVID-19, enrolled during active disease.

CDR3 bases: TGTGCCAGCAGTTACTCTGAGGGGGTTAAGGGAGGGGAGCTGTTTTTT. Translated: CASSYSEGVKGGELFF. The V call is TRBV6-6, the J call TRBJ2-2, with D tentatively TRBD1 (6 bases). CDR1 is MNHNY, CDR2 SVGAGI, per germline (reference sequence). The CDR3 has 16 residues. The ends were cut back, 0 bases at V and 8 bases at J, with 16 bases in the middle.

V is TRBV6-5 and J is TRBJ1-1, with 7 bases that match TRBD1. The junction had 12 bases not matched to a gene; V was cut back by 6 bases and J by 8 bases. In germline, CDR1 is MNHEY, CDR2 SVGAGI. The CDR3 consists of 14 residues. In DNA, the CDR3 is TGTGCCAGCAGACGCCTTGGGACAGTCGGGGAAGCTTTCTTT. The encoded protein is CASRRLGTVGEAFF.

V is TRBV19 and J is TRBJ2-3, with a tentative D call TRBD2 (6 bases). Trimming shortened V by 5 bases and J by 2 bases, and 17 bases separated the two germline ends. The CDR3 totals 16 residues. Germline CDR1 and CDR2: LNHDA and SQIVND (reference sequence). CDR3 region: CASSLGVGLATDTQYF. The CDR3 DNA follows: TGTGCCAGTAGTCTAGGCGTGGGACTCGCCACAGATACGCAGTATTTT. Variable domain in full (rest from reference TRBV19 and TRBJ2-3): DGGITQSPKYLFRKEGQNVTLSCEQNLNHDAMYWYRQDPGQGLRLIYYSQIVNDFQKGDIAEGYSVSREKKESFPLTVTSAQKNPTAFYLCASSLGVGLATDTQYFGPGTRLTVL.

The V call is TRBV2, the J call TRBJ2-5; a weak D match, TRBD1 (6 bases). V was clipped by 1 base and J by 3 bases, with 24 bases between them. This CDR3 is 19 amino acids long. Germline V lookup: CDR1 SNHLY, CDR2 FYNNEI. This chain's CDR3 is CASSEGEVGQKFREETQYF. CDR3 coding DNA: TGTGCCAGCAGTGAAGGTGAGGTCGGACAGAAATTTAGAGAAGAGACCCAGTACTTC.

In nucleotides, the CDR3 is TGCGCCAGCAGCACTAGCGGGGGGCGCGAGCAGTTCTTC. It translates to CASSTSGGREQFF. The chain links TRBV10-1 to TRBJ2-1, with TRBD2 matching over 12 bases. The V segment lost 6 bases and the J segment 10 bases; nucleotides outside the gene matches: 4. Germline assignment: CDR1 WNHNN and CDR2 SYGVQD (reference sequence). The CDR3 spans 13 residues.

The V gene is TRBV5-1, the J gene TRBJ2-5; possibly TRBD2 for D (6 bases). This CDR3 is 14 amino acids long. The V and J ends lost 4 bases and 1 base respectively, with 11 bases between them. CDR1 and CDR2 from the germline V gene are SGHRS and YFSETQ. This CDR3 reads CASSGGDFQETQYF. The CDR3 DNA reads as TGCGCCAGCAGCGGCGGGGACTTCCAAGAGACCCAGTACTTC.

Only one count was recorded for this clone. The V call is TRBV13, the J call TRBJ1-2; 12 positions agree with TRBD1. After removal of 3 bases from V and 8 bases from J, the junction contained 10 bases not matched to a gene. The CDR3 extends over 16 amino acids. Germline lookup yields CDR1 PRHDT and CDR2 FYEKMQ (reference sequence). CDR3 residues: CASSLGQGAQQGGYTF. The CDR3 nucleotides are TGTGCCAGCAGCTTGGGACAGGGGGCGCAACAAGGAGGCTACACCTTC.

In regard to this clone: Other DNA sequences in this specimen translate into the identical CDR3. This chain joins TRBV5-1 and TRBJ2-7; 8 bases match TRBD1. The V segment lost 3 bases and the J segment 3 bases; nucleotides outside the gene matches: 5. Germline CDR1 and CDR2: SGHRS and YFSETQ. This CDR3 contains 14 residues. The CDR3 loop is CASSYTGGSYEQYF. The CDR3 DNA follows: TGCGCCAGCAGCTATACAGGGGGTAGCTACGAGCAGTACTTC.

This clone was recorded once. V and J are TRBV6-5 and TRBJ2-6; D ambiguous. The V gene's germline CDR1 is MNHEY and CDR2 SVGAGI. Trimming stripped 5 bases from V and 0 bases from J, with 8 bases between. There are 15 residues in the CDR3. The CDR3 reads CASSRLSSGANVLTF. The DNA of the CDR3 is TGTGCCAGCAGTCGTTTGAGCTCTGGGGCCAACGTCCTGACTTTC.

The J gene is TRBJ1-5, the V gene TRBV6-5; TRBD1 aligns across 7 bases. Unmatched junction bases numbered 11, after V lost 7 bases and J lost 5 bases. From germline, CDR1 is MNHEY and CDR2 SVGAGI. The CDR3 has 15 residues. The chain's CDR3 is CASTPGTERDQPQHF. The CDR3, as DNA: TGTGCCAGCACCCCCGGGACAGAAAGGGATCAGCCCCAGCATTTT.

The J gene is TRBJ1-3, the V gene TRBV6-1; D gene uncertain. Trimming removed 3 bases from V and 0 bases from J, with 12 bases in between. Germline CDR1 reads MNHNS; CDR2 reads SASEGT. This CDR3 comprises 16 residues. For the CDR3, the DNA is TGTGCCAGCAGTGAGCAGGTCCCCAGCTCTGGAAACACCATATATTTT. It translates to CASSEQVPSSGNTIYF.

This clone was detected once. The chain employs TRBV6-4 and TRBJ1-2, with D possibly being TRBD1 (5 bases). V dropped 0 bases and J dropped 4 bases, with 12 bases sitting between them. Germline assignment: CDR1 MRHNA and CDR2 SNTAGT. This CDR3 region has 15 residues. CDR3 protein: CASSDSYDSPYGYTF. In nucleotides, the CDR3 is TGTGCCAGCAGTGACTCGTACGACAGTCCCTATGGCTACACCTTC.

The rearrangement uses TRBV2 and TRBJ2-7; D might be TRBD1 (6 bases). There are 14 residues in the CDR3. Trimming shortened V by 6 bases and J by 7 bases, and 19 bases separated the two germline ends. Germline CDR1 reads SNHLY; CDR2 reads FYNNEI. The CDR3 nucleotides read TGTGCCAGCAGCGTAACCCAGGGGCTGGTAGAGCAGTACTTC. The encoded protein is CASSVTQGLVEQYF. The variable domain in full, with the rest retrieved from reference TRBV2 and TRBJ2-7, is EPEVTQTPSHQVTQMGQEVILRCVPISNHLYFYWYRQILGQKVEFLVSFYNNEISEKSEIFDDQFSVERPDGSNFTLKIRSTKLEDSAMYFCASSVTQGLVEQYFGPGTRLTVT.

V and J are TRBV2 and TRBJ1-1, with 7 bases matching TRBD1. Trimming at V came to 10 bases and at J to 8 bases, leaving 13 bases not matched to a gene. CDR1 is SNHLY and CDR2 is FYNNEI in the germline V gene. CDR3 length: 13 amino acids. The CDR3 sequence is CAITPWGTAEAFF. CDR3 coding DNA: TGTGCCATCACTCCGTGGGGGACAGCCGAAGCTTTCTTT.

This clone was detected only a few times. The rearrangement uses TRBV28 and TRBJ2-2; D is unresolved. This CDR3 comprises 14 residues. CDR1 and CDR2 (germline): MDHEN, SYDVKM. Trimming pared 2 bases from V and 1 base from J, leaving 5 bases between. The chain's CDR3 is CASSLGQNTGELFF. The CDR3 nucleotides read TGTGCCAGCAGTTTAGGGCAGAACACCGGGGAGCTGTTTTTT.

The chain has TRBV9 and TRBJ1-2; the D is unclear. With 3 bases removed from V and 0 bases from J, the gap between germline ends came to 6 bases. This CDR3 spans 13 amino acids. Germline V gene sequence: CDR1 SGDLS, CDR2 YYNGEE. The CDR3 nucleotides are TGTGCCAGCAGCGACAGATCTAACTATGGCTACACCTTC. It specifies CASSDRSNYGYTF.

This chain links TRBV6-4 with TRBJ2-1; TRBD1 matches 7 bases. Germline CDR1 MRHNA, CDR2 SNTAGT. CDR3 length: 14 residues. The junction had 5 bases not matched to a gene; V was cut back by 3 bases and J by 6 bases. The CDR3 is CASSDPQGRNEQFF. CDR3 DNA sequence: TGTGCCAGCAGTGATCCACAGGGGCGCAATGAGCAGTTCTTC.

The CDR3 DNA is TGTGCCAGCAGTGAACTAGGAAGATCAAGTAACTATGGCTACACCTTC. It encodes CASSELGRSSNYGYTF. V and J are TRBV2 and TRBJ1-2; the D is unclear. The CDR3 has 16 amino acids. Germline V lookup: CDR1 SNHLY, CDR2 FYNNEI. V lost 2 bases, J lost 1 base, and 14 bases lay in between.

DNA for the CDR3: TGCGCCAGCAGCTTGGAATCGGCAGGGGGCGCAGATGGCTACACCTTC. Protein product: CASSLESAGGADGYTF. V usage is TRBV5-1 and J usage is TRBJ1-2, with 8 bases identical to TRBD1. The V gene end was trimmed by 0 bases and the J gene end by 6 bases; junction bases not matched to a gene: 10. This CDR3 has 16 amino acids. Germline V CDR1 and CDR2: SGHRS, YFSETQ.

V is TRBV5-1 and J is TRBJ2-7; D gene uncertain. Germline V CDR1 and CDR2: SGHRS, YFSETQ. V lost 1 base to trimming and J lost 0 bases, with 11 bases between them. The CDR3 totals 15 residues. CDR3 in amino acids: CASSLWAGASYEQYF. The CDR3 nucleotides read TGCGCCAGCAGCTTGTGGGCAGGTGCCTCCTACGAGCAGTACTTC.

The chain joins TRBV7-9 to TRBJ2-1; maybe TRBD2 (5 bases). Trimming removed 0 bases from V and 4 bases from J, with 7 bases in between. Germline V CDR1 and CDR2: SEHNR, FQNEAQ (reference sequence). This CDR3 region has 14 residues. The CDR3 DNA reads as TGTGCCAGCAGCTTAGCGTTAGCGTACAATGAGCAGTTCTTC. Translation: CASSLALAYNEQFF.

This rearrangement joins TRBV14 to TRBJ2-7, with D possibly TRBD2 on 5 matching bases. Germline V CDR1 and CDR2: SGHDN, FVKESK. V was pared by 0 bases and J by 5 bases, with 8 bases between. The CDR3 has 13 amino acids. This chain's CDR3 is CASSQDFGDEQYF. In nucleotides, the CDR3 is TGTGCCAGCAGCCAAGATTTCGGGGACGAGCAGTACTTC.

The rearrangement joins TRBV9 to TRBJ2-1, with D possibly TRBD2 on 6 matching bases. V lost 6 bases, J lost 4 bases, and 11 bases lay in between. CDR1 and CDR2 (germline): SGDLS, YYNGEE. This CDR3 has 13 amino acids. CDR3 residues: CASTRGSYNEQFF. CDR3 DNA sequence: TGTGCCAGCACCCGGGGGTCTTACAATGAGCAGTTCTTC.

The chain has TRBV2 and TRBJ2-3; 11 bases fit TRBD2. Looked up from germline, CDR1 is SNHLY and CDR2 is FYNNEI. The CDR3 is 15 amino acids. Unmatched junction bases numbered 4, after V lost 4 bases and J lost 4 bases. The CDR3 reads CASSGSGGEADTQYF. CDR3 coding DNA: TGTGCCAGCAGTGGTAGCGGGGGGGAGGCAGATACGCAGTATTTT.

The chain combines TRBV24-1 with TRBJ2-2, with TRBD2 matching 11 bases. Unmatched junction bases numbered 4, after V lost 2 bases and J lost 3 bases. There are 17 residues in the CDR3. Germline lookup yields CDR1 KGHDR and CDR2 SFDVKD. The CDR3 sequence is CATSDSASGGYTGELFF. The CDR3 DNA reads TGTGCCACCAGTGATTCGGCTAGCGGGGGGTACACCGGGGAGCTGTTTTTT.

This clone is a singleton in its sample. V and J are TRBV11-2 and TRBJ2-5; D remains unclear. The CDR3 is 12 residues long. The V and J ends lost 3 bases and 7 bases respectively, with 9 bases between them. Germline lookup yields CDR1 SGHAT and CDR2 FQNNGV. The CDR3 DNA reads as TGTGCCAGCAGCTTTTTAACCGGGACCCAGTACTTC. Translating gives CASSFLTGTQYF. Complete variable domain (other parts from reference TRBV11-2 and TRBJ2-5): EAGVAQSPRYKIIEKRQSVAFWCNPISGHATLYWYQQILGQGPKLLIQFQNNGVVDDSQLPKDRFSAERLKGVDSTLKIQPAKLEDSAVYLCASSFLTGTQYFGPGTRLLVL.